This T cell receptor beta chain was captured in a study of control samples from healthy donors and cancer patients. Profiling relied on immunoSEQ multiplex PCR, and the TCRdb table lists in-frame clones only, not all of them. The sample carries about 130,000 clones, around nine tenths recorded once. CDR1 and CDR2 (germline): MDHEN, SYDVKM. This CDR3 contains 14 residues. Trimming took 5 bases from V and 4 from J, leaving 12 bases between them. Material: PBMCs. This chain uses TRBV28 with TRBJ1-5, with D possibly TRBD1 on 5 matching bases. The receptor was derived from a man in his fifties or sixties with head and neck cancer. CDR3 coding DNA: TGTGCCAGCAGTCGTCAGGGAGGGAATCAGCCCCAGCATTTT. It yields the protein CASSRQGGNQPQHF.